The next 29 T cell receptor beta chains were all read from a single sample in a study of T cells after yellow fever vaccination. TCRdb reprocessed the 5' RACE reads with MiXCR, giving one entry per CDR3 protein. This table has 180,000 or so distinct CDR3 sequences, roughly 9.6% appearing once. Sequencing was performed on CD8+ T cells sorted from PBMCs, taken 15 days after the yellow fever booster vaccination. These receptors all stem from a man aged 18 to 35 who received the YFV17D yellow fever vaccine.

V and J are TRBV4-1 and TRBJ2-4, with D perhaps TRBD1 or TRBD2 (5 bases each). The length of the CDR3 is 15 residues. Germline V gene lookup returns CDR1 MGHRA and CDR2 YSYEKL. V was trimmed by 3 bases and J by 5 bases, leaving 14 bases between them. CDR3 in DNA: TGCGCCAGCAGCCACTTAATGGTGGGGGAAAACATTCAGTACTTC. It specifies CASSHLMVGENIQYF.

This clonotype was counted many times. The chain combines TRBV9 with TRBJ2-3; D is unclear. This CDR3 region has 14 residues. Trimming cost V 4 bases and J 0 bases, with 9 bases left between them. In germline, CDR1 is SGDLS, CDR2 YYNGEE. The DNA of the CDR3 is TGTGCCAGCAGCCCCGGTAGGAGCACAGATACGCAGTATTTT. Translating gives CASSPGRSTDTQYF.

This clonotype was picked up a small number of times. The chain has TRBV9 and TRBJ2-1, with TRBD2 as a possible D gene (6 bases). The CDR3 contains 13 residues. Germline V gene sequence: CDR1 SGDLS, CDR2 YYNGEE. Trimming pared 4 bases from V and 12 bases from J, leaving 17 bases between. The CDR3 DNA reads TGTGCCAGCAGCCCGCCACTAGCCGGAGGGCAGTTCTTC. It is translated as CASSPPLAGGQFF.

The J gene is TRBJ1-6, the V gene TRBV7-6, with D hard to call. This CDR3 spans 13 amino acids. The germline CDR1 and CDR2 sequences are SGHVS and FNYEAQ. The germline V and J ends were trimmed by 5 bases and 7 bases, with 9 bases remaining between them. CDR3 in DNA: TGTGCCAGCAGCCAAGGAGAGAATTCACCCCTCCACTTT. The encoded protein is CASSQGENSPLHF.

The chain couples TRBV5-6 to TRBJ2-7; D unresolved. The CDR3 sequence is 11 residues long. Germline loops: CDR1 SGHDT, CDR2 YYEEEE. Trimming removed 3 bases from V and 2 bases from J, with 3 bases in between. CDR3 nucleotides: TGTGCCAGCAGCTCGACCTACGAGCAGTACGTC. This encodes CASSSTYEQYV.

This chain connects TRBV7-9 to TRBJ2-7; TRBD2 is a possible D gene (5 bases). The germline gives CDR1 SEHNR, CDR2 FQNEAQ (reference sequence). The length of the CDR3 is 18 residues. The ends were cut back, 5 bases at V and 3 bases at J, with 26 bases in the middle. The CDR3 nucleotides read TGTGCCAGCAGCGGGAGTCATTTGGGTTCCCAAGGGCTCTACGAGCAGTACGTC. Translating gives CASSGSHLGSQGLYEQYV.

This clonotype was counted a few times. The chain is built from TRBV27 and TRBJ1-5; D is uncertain. The CDR3 is 13 amino acids. Germline CDR1 MNHEY, CDR2 SMNVEV (reference sequence). The V end was cut by 7 bases, the J end by 4 bases, with 11 bases between. In DNA, the CDR3 is TGTGCCAGCACCACCTCACTTAATCAGCCCCAGCATTTT. This gives the protein CASTTSLNQPQHF.

This rearrangement joins TRBV9 to TRBJ2-2; a weak D match, TRBD2 (6 bases). V was pared by 0 bases and J by 2 bases, with 11 bases between. CDR3 length: 16 residues. Germline CDR1 SGDLS, CDR2 YYNGEE. The DNA of the CDR3 is TGTGCCAGCAGCGTAGCTGCGGGGATTAACACCGGGGAGCTGTTTTTT. This encodes CASSVAAGINTGELFF.

The sample holds a few counts of this clonotype. The J gene is TRBJ2-3, the V gene TRBV9; 10 positions match TRBD1. The length of the CDR3 is 15 residues. In germline, CDR1 is SGDLS, CDR2 YYNGEE. V shed 4 bases, J shed 4 bases, and the junction held 6 bases outside the gene matches. The CDR3 DNA follows: TGTGCCAGCAGCCGGGGGGGACAGGGGCCAGATACGCAGTATTTT. This sequence encodes CASSRGGQGPDTQYF. Full variable domain (remainder filled in from reference TRBV9 and TRBJ2-3): DSGVTQTPKHLITATGQRVTLRCSPRSGDLSVYWYQQSLDQGLQFLIQYYNGEERAKGNILERFSAQQFPDLHSELNLSSLELGDSALYFCASSRGGQGPDTQYFGPGTRLTVL.

Only a few counts were recorded for this clonotype. The genes are TRBV7-3 and TRBJ2-2, with 9 bases identical to TRBD1. Germline trimming cut 6 bases from V and 7 bases from J; bases unmatched to any gene: 9. The CDR3 has 15 residues. The germline V gene has CDR1 SGHTA and CDR2 FQGTGA. CDR3 nucleotide sequence: TGTGCCAGCAGAGCCGGGACAGGGTTGCACGGGGAGCTGTTTTTT. Amino acid sequence: CASRAGTGLHGELFF.

This clonotype has just a few counts. This chain links TRBV5-1 with TRBJ2-5; D may be TRBD2 (5 bases). CDR3 length equals 15 residues. CDR1 is SGHRS, CDR2 YFSETQ, per germline. The V end lost 0 bases, the J end lost 4 bases, and 13 bases lay between the germline ends. Here the CDR3 reads CASSLELVDPETQYF. CDR3 sequence (DNA): TGCGCCAGCAGCTTGGAACTAGTAGATCCAGAGACCCAGTACTTC.

This clonotype was seen a few times. CDR3 nucleotide sequence: TGCGCCAGCAGCGACTACACAGGGACCAATGAGCAGTTCTTC. Translated, it gives CASSDYTGTNEQFF. The chain uses TRBV5-1 and TRBJ2-1; D is perhaps TRBD1 (6 bases). There are 14 residues in the CDR3. CDR1 and CDR2 from the germline V gene are SGHRS and YFSETQ. V was cut by 4 bases and J by 6 bases, with 14 bases left in between.

The chain joins TRBV6-2 or TRBV6-3 to TRBJ2-7; TRBD2 might be the D (7 bases). Germline values: CDR1 MNHEY, CDR2 SVGEGT. The CDR3 totals 13 residues. The germline V and J ends were trimmed by 6 bases and 2 bases, with 11 bases remaining between them. This CDR3 is CASRGGTPYEQYF. The CDR3 nucleotides are TGTGCCAGCAGGGGAGGGACACCCTACGAGCAGTACTTC.

The CDR3 loop reads CASSPTIHNRRAGGYTF. As DNA, the CDR3 is TGTGCCAGCAGCCCGACTATTCATAACCGCCGGGCGGGTGGCTACACCTTC. The chain carries TRBV7-9 and TRBJ1-2; D is undetermined. Germline V gene lookup returns CDR1 SEHNR and CDR2 FQNEAQ (reference sequence). The CDR3 runs to 17 residues. Trimming pared 5 bases from V and 7 bases from J, leaving 26 bases between.

The chain links TRBV7-9 to TRBJ2-5; a weak D match, TRBD1 (6 bases). The germline V gene encodes CDR1 SEHNR and CDR2 FQNEAQ (reference sequence). The CDR3 length is 17 residues. V gave up 4 bases and J gave up 1 base, with 19 bases separating them. CDR3 nucleotides: TGTGCCAGCAGCTCACGGAGACCCGGGACACCCCAAGAGACCCAGTACTTC. It codes for CASSSRRPGTPQETQYF. The full variable domain, its missing parts supplied by reference TRBV7-9 and TRBJ2-5, is DTGVSQNPRHKITKRGQNVTFRCDPISEHNRLYWYRQTLGQGPEFLTYFQNEAQLEKSRLLSDRFSAERPKGSFSTLEIQRTEQGDSAMYLCASSSRRPGTPQETQYFGPGTRLLVL.

The CDR3 sequence: CASSPPKARGSGEQFF. The CDR3 DNA reads as TGTGCCAGCAGCCCTCCGAAGGCCAGGGGGTCGGGTGAGCAGTTCTTC. The genes are TRBV5-6 and TRBJ2-1, with 7 bases lining up with TRBD1. Trimming at V came to 4 bases and at J to 9 bases, leaving 16 bases not matched to a gene. Germline V gene data show CDR1 as SGHDT and CDR2 as YYEEEE. The CDR3 covers 16 residues. Full variable domain (missing parts from reference TRBV5-6 and TRBJ2-1): DAGVTQSPTHLIKTRGQQVTLRCSPKSGHDTVSWYQQALGQGPQFIFQYYEEEERQRGNFPDRFSGHQFPNYSSELNVNALLLGDSALYLCASSPPKARGSGEQFFGPGTRLTVL.

This clonotype was seen a handful of times. V gene TRBV25-1 combines with J gene TRBJ1-5; TRBD1 matches at 7 bases. This CDR3 has 14 amino acids. The germline V gene has CDR1 MGHDK and CDR2 SYGVNS. The junction had 4 bases not matched to a gene; V was cut back by 5 bases and J by 3 bases. CDR3 DNA: TGTGCCAGCAGTAGAACAGGGGACAATCAGCCCCAGCATTTT. This codes for CASSRTGDNQPQHF.

This chain joins TRBV6-5 and TRBJ2-5; perhaps TRBD2 as D (7 bases). V was pared by 5 bases and J by 5 bases, with 18 bases between. Germline V gives CDR1 MNHEY, CDR2 SVGAGI. The CDR3 has 15 amino acids. This chain's CDR3 is CASSVGGAQLETQYF. The CDR3 DNA is TGTGCCAGCAGTGTGGGGGGGGCCCAGTTGGAGACCCAGTACTTC.

V is TRBV6-5 and J is TRBJ2-5, with a tentative D call TRBD1 (6 bases). Trimming removed 2 bases from V and 6 bases from J, with 19 bases in between. Per germline, CDR1 MNHEY and CDR2 SVGAGI. The CDR3 is made up of 16 amino acids. The CDR3 protein is CASSYTPEGVGKTQYF. The CDR3 coding sequence is TGTGCCAGCAGTTACACCCCCGAGGGGGTCGGGAAGACCCAGTACTTC.

The rearrangement joins TRBV5-1 to TRBJ1-1; 11 nucleotides agree with TRBD1. The junction had 15 bases not matched to a gene; V was cut back by 4 bases and J by 4 bases. Germline V gene lookup returns CDR1 SGHRS and CDR2 YFSETQ. This CDR3 is built from 18 residues. CDR3 sequence reads: CASSIGQGATAMGTEAFF. The CDR3 DNA is TGCGCCAGCAGCATCGGACAGGGGGCAACAGCGATGGGCACTGAAGCTTTCTTT.

This clonotype was picked up one time. The V gene is TRBV3-1, the J gene TRBJ2-1; D uncertain. There are 15 residues in the CDR3. Deletions cut 4 bases from V and 0 bases from J, with 10 bases between. Germline lookup yields CDR1 LGHDT and CDR2 YNNKEL (reference sequence). For the CDR3, the DNA is TGTGCCAGCAGCCGACGGGTGGGCTCCTACAATGAGCAGTTCTTC. Translation gives CASSRRVGSYNEQFF.

The V gene is TRBV9, the J gene TRBJ2-5, with TRBD2 as a possible D gene (7 bases). Trimming removed 4 bases at V and 4 bases at J, with 14 bases between. This CDR3 comprises 14 residues. Germline values: CDR1 SGDLS, CDR2 YYNGEE. DNA of the CDR3: TGTGCCAGCAGCCCGGAGGGGGGGCGAGAGACCCAGTACTTC. Its translation: CASSPEGGRETQYF.

A note on this clonotype: This may be a read error: a much more frequent sequence differs by one nucleotide. The chain recombines TRBV5-1 with TRBJ1-2, with 7 bases identical to TRBD1. This CDR3 has 15 residues. J was trimmed by 3 bases and V by 4 bases; bases with no gene match: 9. Germline V CDR1 and CDR2: SGHRS, YFSETQ. CDR3 residues: CASSPRDSLDYGYTF. In nucleotides, the CDR3 is TGCGCCAGCAGCCCCAGGGACAGCCTAGACTATGGCTACACCTTC.

This clonotype was seen only a few times. The chain couples TRBV25-1 to TRBJ2-1; 7 bases line up with TRBD1. Trimming cost V 3 bases and J 4 bases; bases outside gene matches: 0. The CDR3 runs 13 residues. The V gene's germline CDR1 is MGHDK and CDR2 SYGVNS. The CDR3 nucleotides read TGTGCCAGCAGTGAGGGACAGTACAATGAGCAGTTCTTC. Translation: CASSEGQYNEQFF.

This chain joins TRBV5-5 and TRBJ2-1, with D perhaps being TRBD1 or TRBD2 (5 bases each). The CDR3 length is 16 residues. V was cut by 4 bases and J by 8 bases, with 22 bases left in between. The germline CDR1 and CDR2 sequences are SGHKS and YYEKEE (reference sequence). Here the CDR3 DNA reads TGTGCCAGCAGCCCCGGGACCCTGGGCTTATATTATGAGCAGTTCTTC. It specifies CASSPGTLGLYYEQFF.

This clonotype was seen many times. The V and J genes are TRBV20-1 and TRBJ2-7; a possible D gene is TRBD2 (7 bases). The CDR3 length is 13 residues. Germline V gene lookup returns CDR1 DFQATT and CDR2 SNEGSKA (reference sequence). Between the trimmed V and J ends, which lost 4 bases and 3 bases, there was a span of 13 bases. DNA for the CDR3: TGCAGTGCTAACAGGGAGGGCGGCTACGAGCAGTACTTC. Translating gives CSANREGGYEQYF.

This clonotype has a handful of counts. The chain recombines TRBV9 with TRBJ2-3; 9 bases are a match to TRBD1. The CDR3 is made up of 16 amino acids. The junction had 6 bases not matched to a gene; V was cut back by 0 bases and J by 4 bases. Per the germline V gene, CDR1 is SGDLS and CDR2 is YYNGEE. CDR3: CASSVDRGPEADTQYF. In DNA form, the CDR3 reads TGTGCCAGCAGCGTAGACAGGGGGCCCGAGGCAGATACGCAGTATTTT.

The rearrangement links TRBV14 to TRBJ1-1, with 8 bases matching TRBD1. Germline assignment: CDR1 SGHDN and CDR2 FVKESK. This CDR3 has 16 residues. The trim removed 0 bases at V and 0 bases at J, leaving 3 bases unmatched. In DNA, the CDR3 is TGTGCCAGCAGCCAAGATACAGGGGGACTGAACACTGAAGCTTTCTTT. Its translation is CASSQDTGGLNTEAFF.

This clonotype has only one observation. The chain uses TRBV6-1 and TRBJ1-2; 7 bases are a match to TRBD1. CDR1 and CDR2 (germline): MNHNS, SASEGT. The V and J ends lost 6 bases and 8 bases, in that order; junction bases with no gene match: 9. The CDR3 spans 13 residues. The CDR3 coding sequence is TGTGCCAGCAGCACAGGGGAGGCTCAGGGCTACACCTTC. It encodes CASSTGEAQGYTF.